This is a list of T cell receptor beta chains from one sample in a study of T cell repertoires in ileal Crohn's disease. Sequencing used immunoSEQ multiplex PCR; TCRdb keeps in-frame clones, though not all of them. The data contain 6,500 to 10,000 clones, around 76% of them singletons. Sequencing was carried out using ileal tissue. These receptors all stem from an adult with Crohn's disease. CDR3s include the opening cysteine and the closing phenylalanine or tryptophan. A D gene is named only where the DNA matches it firmly. Expanded clones are given a class, and other clones once, few, many or no size at all.

V gene: TRBV21-1
D gene: -
clone size: -
J gene: TRBJ2-1
CDR3 DNA: TGTGCCAGCAGCAAAGTCCTGACTAGCGGGGCGAGGAATGAGCAGTTCTTC
CDR3 protein: CASSKVLTSGARNEQFF

V gene: TRBV5-4
D gene: -
clone size: -
J gene: TRBJ2-7
CDR3 DNA: TGTGCCAGCAGCAAGGACTATACGGAGCAGTACTTC
CDR3 protein: CASSKDYTEQYF

V gene: TRBV10-2
D gene: TRBD1
clone size: -
J gene: TRBJ1-6
CDR3 DNA: TGCGCCAGCAGGACAGGGGATAGCTCCTATAATTCACCCCTCCACTTT
CDR3 protein: CASRTGDSSYNSPLHF

V gene: TRBV27
D gene: -
clone size: -
J gene: TRBJ2-3
CDR3 DNA: TGTGCCAGCAGTAAACAGGGTTCCACAGATACGCAGTATTTT
CDR3 protein: CASSKQGSTDTQYF

V gene: TRBV6-6
D gene: -
clone size: -
J gene: TRBJ1-1
CDR3 DNA: TGTGCCAGCAGTTCTCAGGGGTCTAGGCGAGCTTTCTTT
CDR3 protein: CASSSQGSRRAFF

V gene: TRBV18
D gene: -
clone size: -
J gene: TRBJ2-5
CDR3 DNA: TGTGCCAGCTCAACGGACAGTGAGACCCAGTACTTC
CDR3 protein: CASSTDSETQYF

V gene: TRBV29-1
D gene: TRBD1
clone size: medium-sized
J gene: TRBJ1-5
CDR3 DNA: TGCAGCGTAACCTTGACAGGGACCAGCAATCAGCCCCAGCATTTT
CDR3 protein: CSVTLTGTSNQPQHF

V gene: TRBV15
D gene: TRBD1
clone size: -
J gene: TRBJ2-6
CDR3 DNA: TGTGCCACCAGTACAGCCCGCGACAGGGGGTTTTCTGGGGCCAACGTCCTGACTTTC
CDR3 protein: CATSTARDRGFSGANVLTF

V gene: TRBV5-8
D gene: TRBD1
clone size: -
J gene: TRBJ1-2
CDR3 DNA: TGTGCCAGCAGCTTAAAGGGGGCCTATGGCTACACCTTC
CDR3 protein: CASSLKGAYGYTF

V gene: TRBV9
D gene: -
clone size: -
J gene: TRBJ2-3
CDR3 DNA: TGTGCCAGCACGGGTGGGAGTGGGACAGATACGCAGTATTTT
CDR3 protein: CASTGGSGTDTQYF

V gene: TRBV11-3
D gene: -
clone size: -
J gene: TRBJ2-3
CDR3 DNA: TGTGCCAGCAGCTCCCGCCGCGGCCTAGGCACAGATACGCAGTATTTT
CDR3 protein: CASSSRRGLGTDTQYF

V gene: TRBV28
D gene: -
clone size: -
J gene: TRBJ1-2
CDR3 DNA: TGTGCCAGCTGTGGGGGAGGTAACTATGGCTACACCTTC
CDR3 protein: CASCGGGNYGYTF

V gene: TRBV7-8
D gene: -
clone size: -
J gene: TRBJ2-5
CDR3 DNA: TGTGCCAGCAGCTCTAATGTGGCGGGGGCCCAAGAGACCCAGTACTTC
CDR3 protein: CASSSNVAGAQETQYF

V gene: TRBV4-1
D gene: -
clone size: -
J gene: TRBJ2-3
CDR3 DNA: TGCGCCAGCAGCCAAGATGGCAGCAGGCTAGATACGCAGTATTTT
CDR3 protein: CASSQDGSRLDTQYF

V gene: TRBV10-3
D gene: -
clone size: once
J gene: TRBJ1-5
CDR3 DNA: TGTGCCATCAGTGAGATGGCAGGGATGGATCAGCCCCAGCATTTT
CDR3 protein: CAISEMAGMDQPQHF

V gene: TRBV18
D gene: TRBD2
clone size: -
J gene: TRBJ2-3
CDR3 DNA: TGTGCCAGCTCAACAGGACTAGCGATAGATACGCAGTATTTT
CDR3 protein: CASSTGLAIDTQYF

V gene: TRBV14
D gene: TRBD1
clone size: -
J gene: TRBJ1-2
CDR3 DNA: TGTGCCAGCAGCCAACTGGACAGGGAGGAGTATGGCTACACCTTC
CDR3 protein: CASSQLDREEYGYTF

V gene: TRBV9
D gene: -
clone size: -
J gene: TRBJ2-1
CDR3 DNA: TGTGCCAGCAGCGTAGCTTTCGATGAGCAGTTCTTC
CDR3 protein: CASSVAFDEQFF

V gene: TRBV13
D gene: -
clone size: -
J gene: TRBJ2-7
CDR3 DNA: TGTGCCAGCAGCTTAGTCGCGGAATCCTACGAGCAGTACTTC
CDR3 protein: CASSLVAESYEQYF

V gene: TRBV2
D gene: -
clone size: once
J gene: TRBJ1-4
CDR3 DNA: TGTGCCAGCAGAGGGATTCGGGGTAGGGCTAATGAAAAACTGTTTTTT
CDR3 protein: CASRGIRGRANEKLFF

V gene: TRBV7-8
D gene: -
clone size: -
J gene: TRBJ2-5
CDR3 DNA: TGTGCCAGCAGCCCACCCCAGGAATATGTTGGCACCCAGTACTTC
CDR3 protein: CASSPPQEYVGTQYF

V gene: TRBV6-1
D gene: -
clone size: few
J gene: TRBJ2-7
CDR3 DNA: TGTGCCAGCAGTGAAGCCCCAGGCCTCGAGCAGTACTTC
CDR3 protein: CASSEAPGLEQYF

V gene: TRBV7-9
D gene: TRBD1
clone size: -
J gene: TRBJ2-7
CDR3 DNA: TGTGCCAGCAGCTTAGAAGGGGGCGCGGTTCGGGAGCAGTACTTC
CDR3 protein: CASSLEGGAVREQYF

V gene: TRBV7-8
D gene: TRBD2
clone size: once
J gene: TRBJ2-4
CDR3 DNA: TGTGCCAGCAGCCCGCTTGGCATTAGCGGGAGTTTGGCCAAAAACATTCAGTACTTC
CDR3 protein: CASSPLGISGSLAKNIQYF

V gene: TRBV5-1
D gene: TRBD1
clone size: -
J gene: TRBJ2-4
CDR3 DNA: TGCGCCAGCAGCCGGGACAGGGGGAGTGGGGACATTCAGTACTTC
CDR3 protein: CASSRDRGSGDIQYF

V gene: TRBV11-2
D gene: TRBD1
clone size: -
J gene: TRBJ2-4
CDR3 DNA: TGTGCCAGCAGCTTTGGGACAGGGATTAACATTCAGTACTTC
CDR3 protein: CASSFGTGINIQYF

V gene: TRBV19
D gene: -
clone size: -
J gene: TRBJ2-1
CDR3 DNA: TGTGCCAGTAGTATAAGGCCGGACAGCTCCTACAATGAGCAGTTCTTC
CDR3 protein: CASSIRPDSSYNEQFF

V gene: TRBV6-5
D gene: TRBD1
clone size: -
J gene: TRBJ2-7
CDR3 DNA: TGTGCCAGCAGTCCGTCGGGACAGACTTACGAGCAGTACTTC
CDR3 protein: CASSPSGQTYEQYF

V gene: TRBV19
D gene: TRBD1
clone size: -
J gene: TRBJ2-7
CDR3 DNA: TGTGCCAGTAGTGTCGGGACAGGGTTATACGAGCAGTACTTC
CDR3 protein: CASSVGTGLYEQYF

V gene: TRBV5-1
D gene: -
clone size: -
J gene: TRBJ1-4
CDR3 DNA: TGCGCCAGCAGCCTACAAGGGGTAAATAATGAAAAACTGTTTTTT
CDR3 protein: CASSLQGVNNEKLFF

V gene: TRBV2
D gene: -
clone size: -
J gene: TRBJ2-5
CDR3 DNA: TGTGCCTCACGGGGAGGGGGGGAGACCCAGTACTTC
CDR3 protein: CASRGGGETQYF

V gene: TRBV6-5
D gene: -
clone size: -
J gene: TRBJ1-1
CDR3 DNA: TGTGCCAGCAGTCGGGGGGCGGGACGGGACACTGAAGCTTTCTTT
CDR3 protein: CASSRGAGRDTEAFF

V gene: TRBV29-1
D gene: -
clone size: -
J gene: TRBJ2-7
CDR3 DNA: TGCAGCGTTGGCTCTAAACTGAGCTCCTACGAGCAGTACTTC
CDR3 protein: CSVGSKLSSYEQYF

V gene: TRBV9
D gene: -
clone size: -
J gene: TRBJ2-2
CDR3 DNA: TGTGCCAGCAGCCCTCGGACAGCCACCGGGGAGCTGTTTTTT
CDR3 protein: CASSPRTATGELFF

V gene: TRBV30
D gene: TRBD2
clone size: -
J gene: TRBJ2-7
CDR3 DNA: TGTGCCTGGAGTGGACTAGCGGGAGCGGGGTACGAGCAGTACTTC
CDR3 protein: CAWSGLAGAGYEQYF

V gene: TRBV29-1
D gene: -
clone size: -
J gene: TRBJ2-5
CDR3 DNA: TGCAGCGTTGGTGGACAGTCCGCGGTGGAGACCCAGTACTTC
CDR3 protein: CSVGGQSAVETQYF

V gene: TRBV18
D gene: TRBD1
clone size: -
J gene: TRBJ1-4
CDR3 DNA: TGTGCCAGCTCACCCGGGACAGGGGATGAAAAACTGTTTTTT
CDR3 protein: CASSPGTGDEKLFF

V gene: TRBV2
D gene: -
clone size: -
J gene: TRBJ2-3
CDR3 DNA: TGTGCCAGCAGTGCAAGGGGCGCAGAGGCCACAGATACGCAGTATTTT
CDR3 protein: CASSARGAEATDTQYF

V gene: TRBV29-1
D gene: TRBD1
clone size: -
J gene: TRBJ1-1
CDR3 DNA: TGCAGCGTTGAAAAGGGGACAGGTTGGAACACTGAAGCTTTCTTT
CDR3 protein: CSVEKGTGWNTEAFF

V gene: TRBV5-6
D gene: -
clone size: once
J gene: TRBJ2-2
CDR3 DNA: TGTGCCAGCAGCTTGGCCCAGAACACCGGGGAGCTGTTTTTT
CDR3 protein: CASSLAQNTGELFF

V gene: TRBV10-3
D gene: -
clone size: -
J gene: TRBJ2-2
CDR3 DNA: TGTGCCATCAGCGGGCAGGGGATGACAAGGAACACCGGGGAGCTGTTTTTT
CDR3 protein: CAISGQGMTRNTGELFF

V gene: TRBV29-1
D gene: TRBD1
clone size: -
J gene: TRBJ2-1
CDR3 DNA: TGCAGCGTTGACATGGGACAGGGTTCGTTCTTC
CDR3 protein: CSVDMGQGSFF

V gene: TRBV19
D gene: -
clone size: once
J gene: TRBJ1-3
CDR3 DNA: TGTGCCAGTAGTACCCTACACGGGGGAGGAAACACCATATATTTT
CDR3 protein: CASSTLHGGGNTIYF

V gene: TRBV5-5
D gene: -
clone size: -
J gene: TRBJ1-2
CDR3 DNA: TGTGCCAGCAGCACCGAGGGCAGCCGCTATGTAGGCTACACCTTC
CDR3 protein: CASSTEGSRYVGYTF

V gene: TRBV19
D gene: TRBD1
clone size: -
J gene: TRBJ2-2
CDR3 DNA: TGTGCCAGTAATAGACAGGGGGACACCGGGGAGCTGTTTTTT
CDR3 protein: CASNRQGDTGELFF

V gene: TRBV30
D gene: -
clone size: few
J gene: TRBJ1-1
CDR3 DNA: TGTGCCTGGATGACGGGGGTAGGCACTGAAGCTTTCTTT
CDR3 protein: CAWMTGVGTEAFF

V gene: TRBV7-8
D gene: -
clone size: -
J gene: TRBJ1-5
CDR3 DNA: TGTGCCAGCAGCTTTCCGGGACACCTACAGCCCCAGCATTTT
CDR3 protein: CASSFPGHLQPQHF

V gene: TRBV27
D gene: -
clone size: -
J gene: TRBJ1-5
CDR3 DNA: TGTGCCAGCAGTTTGGGCCCTCGCGGGGATCAGCCCCAGCATTTT
CDR3 protein: CASSLGPRGDQPQHF

V gene: TRBV27
D gene: TRBD1
clone size: -
J gene: TRBJ1-1
CDR3 DNA: TGTGCCACCACAGGGCGGGGCAGGGGGCTTGGTGAAGCTTTCTTT
CDR3 protein: CATTGRGRGLGEAFF

V gene: TRBV6-1
D gene: -
clone size: -
J gene: TRBJ2-5
CDR3 DNA: TGTGCCAGCAGTGAATGGGACTCGACAGACCCAAGGGAGACCCAGTACTTC
CDR3 protein: CASSEWDSTDPRETQYF

V gene: TRBV5-1
D gene: -
clone size: -
J gene: TRBJ2-1
CDR3 DNA: TGCGCCAGCAAGGCGGGTGGTTCCTACAATGAGCAGTTCTTC
CDR3 protein: CASKAGGSYNEQFF

V gene: TRBV27
D gene: -
clone size: -
J gene: TRBJ1-4
CDR3 DNA: TGTGCCAGTCGGAACTGGAGGAAAAAACTGTTTTTT
CDR3 protein: CASRNWRKKLFF

V gene: TRBV29-1
D gene: TRBD2
clone size: -
J gene: TRBJ2-1
CDR3 DNA: TGCAGCCGGTGCAGCCTAGCGGGAGCGTGGGGCTCCTACAATGAGCAGTTCTTC
CDR3 protein: CSRCSLAGAWGSYNEQFF